The rows below give T cell receptor beta chains drawn from one sample of a study of PD-L1 blockade in urothelial cancer. The repertoire was sequenced with immunoSEQ multiplex PCR; TCRdb's copy has only in-frame clones and lacks some. The table records approximately 52,000 clones, over 75% of them present only once. Sequences were derived from PBMCs, sampled around atezolizumab (anti-PD-L1) treatment. The source is a man in his sixties or seventies with urothelial cancer. Both conserved end residues are part of each CDR3. D genes are given only for firm matches. Size values are once, few and many counts, or a class for expanded clones, and some rows have none.

NA	TRBV6-1	TRBJ2-7	NA	CASSEGTPYEQYF	TGTGCCAGCAGTGAAGGGACACCTTACGAGCAGTACTTC
NA	TRBV29-1	TRBJ1-3	NA	CSVQAPGSGNTIYF	TGCAGCGTTCAGGCCCCAGGCTCTGGAAACACCATATATTTT
NA	TRBV28	TRBJ2-1	NA	CASSLFGRSDEQFF	TGTGCCAGCAGTTTATTTGGCAGGTCGGATGAGCAGTTCTTC
TRBD2	TRBV27	TRBJ2-3	NA	CASSPIAGGADTQYF	TGTGCCAGCAGTCCTATAGCGGGAGGTGCAGATACGCAGTATTTT
NA	TRBV4-2	TRBJ1-1	NA	CASSQEAGNTEAFF	TGTGCCAGCAGCCAAGAGGCAGGGAACACTGAAGCTTTCTTT
NA	TRBV5-1	TRBJ2-1	NA	CASSLGGEGNEQFF	TGCGCCAGCAGCTTAGGGGGAGAAGGAAATGAGCAGTTCTTC
NA	TRBV11-3	TRBJ2-1	NA	CASSFGQRAVNEQFF	TGTGCCAGCAGCTTTGGCCAGCGGGCTGTGAATGAGCAGTTCTTC
NA	TRBV4-1	TRBJ2-3	NA	CASSHATPGQYF	TGCGCCAGCAGCCACGCGACTCCGGGGCAGTATTTT
NA	TRBV6-4	TRBJ2-6	NA	CASSEGQFFGANVLTF	TGTGCCAGCAGTGAGGGGCAGTTCTTTGGGGCCAACGTCCTGACTTTC
NA	TRBV28	TRBJ1-2	NA	CASSRLGEGGYTF	TGTGCCAGCAGCCGCCTAGGGGAGGGTGGCTACACCTTC
NA	TRBV5-1	TRBJ2-2	NA	CASSSDRVANTGELFF	TGCGCCAGCAGCTCGGACAGAGTAGCGAACACCGGGGAGCTGTTTTTT
NA	TRBV4-1	TRBJ2-1	NA	CASSQDSSLSYNEQFF	TGCGCCAGCAGCCAAGATAGTAGTCTTTCCTACAATGAGCAGTTCTTC
NA	TRBV5-1	TRBJ2-1	few	CASSLDHLPGEQFF	TGCGCCAGCAGCTTGGATCACTTGCCGGGTGAGCAGTTCTTC
NA	TRBV7-9	TRBJ2-7	NA	CASSATYEQYF	TGTGCCAGCAGCGCGACCTACGAGCAGTACTTC
TRBD1	TRBV5-6	TRBJ1-1	NA	CASRGQRALTEAFF	TGTGCCAGCAGGGGACAGCGGGCGCTAACTGAAGCTTTCTTT
NA	TRBV10-2	TRBJ1-5	NA	CASRGDFDQPQHF	TGCGCCAGCAGAGGGGACTTCGATCAGCCCCAGCATTTT
NA	TRBV5-1	TRBJ2-3	NA	CASSYSGGKPIDTQYF	TGCGCCAGCAGTTACTCCGGCGGGAAGCCTATCGATACGCAGTATTTT
NA	TRBV27	TRBJ2-1	once	CASRVRGSYNEQFF	TGTGCCAGCAGGGTCCGAGGGTCCTACAATGAGCAGTTCTTC
NA	TRBV6-5	TRBJ2-7	NA	CASRGQVGQYF	TGTGCCAGCAGAGGCCAGGTTGGGCAGTACTTC
NA	TRBV27	TRBJ2-2	NA	CASSPRQRTDPTGELFF	TGTGCCAGCAGTCCCCGTCAAAGGACAGACCCCACCGGGGAGCTGTTTTTT
TRBD1	TRBV18	TRBJ1-1	once	CASSPSGQGTEAFF	TGTGCCAGCTCACCTTCCGGACAGGGAACTGAAGCTTTCTTT
TRBD1	TRBV2	TRBJ1-3	NA	CASSDSMTGYGNTIYF	TGTGCCAGCAGTGACTCAATGACAGGGTATGGAAACACCATATATTTT
NA	TRBV10-1	TRBJ1-1	NA	CASSEAPGGQPEAFF	TGCGCCAGCAGTGAAGCCCCGGGGGGCCAGCCTGAAGCTTTCTTT
TRBD2	TRBV7-3	TRBJ2-2	once	CASSLSPAGATGELFF	TGTGCCAGCAGCTTAAGTCCAGCGGGAGCCACCGGGGAGCTGTTTTTT
TRBD2	TRBV5-4	TRBJ2-7	NA	CASSPVGTSGREGREQYF	TGTGCCAGCAGCCCGGTCGGGACTAGCGGGAGGGAGGGCCGCGAGCAGTACTTC
NA	TRBV5-1	TRBJ2-2	few	CASSLTGFGELFF	TGCGCCAGCAGCTTGACAGGGTTCGGGGAGCTGTTTTTT
TRBD2	TRBV5-1	TRBJ2-7	once	CASAGGGAPSYEQYF	TGCGCCAGCGCGGGGGGAGGGGCCCCCTCCTACGAGCAGTACTTC
TRBD2	TRBV7-3	TRBJ2-3	once	CASSPGGEHRYAYF	TGTGCCAGCAGCCCGGGAGGGGAGCACAGATACGCGTATTTT
TRBD1	TRBV5-6	TRBJ2-2	once	CASSLVWTGGRTGELFF	TGTGCCAGCAGCTTGGTTTGGACAGGGGGCAGGACCGGGGAGCTGTTTTTT
NA	TRBV25-1	TRBJ1-1	NA	CASSENRVTEAFF	TGTGCCAGCAGTGAAAACAGGGTCACTGAAGCTTTCTTT
TRBD1	TRBV5-1	TRBJ2-1	NA	CASSLGARGPGNEQFF	TGCGCCAGCAGCTTGGGAGCCAGGGGGCCGGGGAATGAGCAGTTCTTC
TRBD2	TRBV5-1	TRBJ2-1	NA	CASRLGLAGGNEQFF	TGCGCCAGCAGACTCGGACTAGCGGGAGGAAATGAGCAGTTCTTC
TRBD2	TRBV4-2	TRBJ2-7	NA	CASSQGLAGSYEQYF	TGTGCCAGCAGCCAAGGACTAGCGGGCTCCTACGAGCAGTACTTC
TRBD2	TRBV4-2	TRBJ2-1	NA	CASSRGAGDINEQFF	TGTGCCAGCAGCCGTGGAGCGGGAGACATAAATGAGCAGTTCTTC
NA	TRBV2	TRBJ2-5	NA	CASLPGGKETQYF	TGTGCCAGCCTCCCAGGCGGGAAAGAGACCCAGTACTTC
NA	TRBV9	TRBJ2-1	NA	CASSPTQVSYNEQFF	TGTGCCAGCAGCCCCACACAGGTTTCCTACAATGAGCAGTTCTTC
NA	TRBV7-9	TRBJ2-3	few	CASSSQAGRTDTQYF	TGTGCCAGCAGCTCCCAAGCGGGTCGAACAGATACGCAGTATTTT
NA	TRBV7-6	TRBJ1-3	NA	CASSLVATGVSGNTIYF	TGTGCCAGCAGCTTAGTAGCCACGGGGGTCTCTGGAAACACCATATATTTT
NA	TRBV19	TRBJ1-1	once	CASSIDPARGTEAFF	TGTGCCAGTAGTATAGATCCGGCCAGGGGAACTGAAGCTTTCTTT
NA	TRBV29-1	TRBJ1-1	NA	CSVQDSLSTEAFF	TGCAGCGTTCAGGACAGTTTGAGCACTGAAGCTTTCTTT
TRBD2	TRBV11-2	TRBJ2-3	NA	CASSLGGLAASTDTQYF	TGTGCCAGCAGCTTAGGGGGACTAGCGGCTAGCACAGATACGCAGTATTTT
TRBD2	TRBV19	TRBJ2-1	NA	CASSILGASGGGEQFF	TGTGCCAGTAGTATACTGGGTGCCAGCGGGGGGGGTGAGCAGTTCTTC
NA	TRBV11-1	TRBJ1-1	once	CASSFDSRNTEAFF	TGTGCCAGCAGCTTTGACAGCAGGAACACTGAAGCTTTCTTT
TRBD1	TRBV18	TRBJ1-1	NA	CASSPATGGMNTEAFF	TGTGCCAGCTCACCAGCGACAGGGGGAATGAACACTGAAGCTTTCTTT
NA	TRBV14	TRBJ1-1	NA	CASSLQGDTEAFF	TGTGCCAGCAGCTTACAGGGTGACACTGAAGCTTTCTTT
TRBD1	TRBV19	TRBJ1-1	NA	CASSMGVGTAGMNTEAFF	TGTGCCAGTAGTATGGGGGTTGGGACAGCTGGTATGAACACTGAAGCTTTCTTT
NA	TRBV7-2	TRBJ2-1	NA	CASSLGVSSNEQFF	TGTGCCAGCAGCTTAGGAGTTTCAAGCAATGAGCAGTTCTTC
TRBD2	TRBV13	TRBJ2-1	NA	CASSRTPGTSGFHNEQFF	TGTGCCAGCAGCCGGACCCCCGGGACTAGCGGGTTTCACAATGAGCAGTTCTTC
TRBD1	TRBV7-8	TRBJ2-2	NA	CASSLGTAAPANTGELFF	TGTGCCAGCAGCTTGGGGACAGCGGCCCCCGCGAACACCGGGGAGCTGTTTTTT
TRBD2	TRBV2	TRBJ2-7	NA	CASGEWGGSVYEQYF	TGTGCCAGCGGAGAGTGGGGCGGGAGTGTCTACGAGCAGTACTTC
TRBD2	TRBV7-8	TRBJ2-3	NA	CASSPSSGAHRYAYF	TGTGCCAGCAGCCCCTCTAGCGGAGCTCACAGATACGCGTATTTT
NA	TRBV9	TRBJ2-2	NA	CASSVGGTSNTGELFF	TGTGCCAGCAGCGTGGGAGGGACATCGAACACCGGGGAGCTGTTTTTT
NA	TRBV5-1	TRBJ1-1	NA	CASSFGREGTEAFF	TGCGCCAGCAGCTTCGGCAGGGAAGGCACTGAAGCTTTCTTT